This entry describes one T cell receptor (beta chain). This clone was found once. Its specific antigen is unknown. Base qualities were left out, and no much larger clone turns up one base away. This sample stems from a study of cytomegalovirus exposure and HLA in healthy donors (dated by TCRdb to about 2017). Regarding the research as a whole: According to a later analysis, the 120 or so validation repertoires were produced on the same platform as the 666 repertoires of the first cohort. A separate validation cohort of roughly 110 different subjects was used in addition to the 666-subject first cohort. The study was designed to test whether signatures of past pathogen exposure could be identified by cataloging public T cell receptors. To predict cytomegalovirus infection status, the study brought together high-throughput TCR immunosequencing, statistical association of individual TCRs with disease status, and machine learning.

The donors belonged to the validation cohort of over a hundred subjects, which was separate from the roughly 670-subject first cohort. General findings and caveats noted by the study authors: In vitro tests confirmed that a few of the cytomegalovirus-associated TCR beta chains recognize cytomegalovirus antigens. All 120 or so repertoires were used to score co-occurrence in the validation cohort in a later analysis, because that analysis had no HLA typing for the cohort. In a later analysis, TCRs clustered in the first cohort were found to also tend to co-occur in the 130 or so validation repertoires, with around 94% of cluster scores above 0. Cytomegalovirus status was reported to be diagnosed by the classifier with high specificity and sensitivity in both the original and validation cohorts. According to the authors, the approach could potentially be generalized to other disease states and immunological phenotypes. While some public TCRs were present in many individuals, most TCR sequences turned up only very rarely across donors. The study listed 164 TCR beta chains as associated with cytomegalovirus.

The receptor library was made with the immunoSEQ multiplex PCR assay. The source study handled its data this way. A statistical classification framework was built for diagnosing cytomegalovirus status from the catalog of TCR beta chain sequences. TCRdb stores this immuneACCESS table with in-frame sequences only. Part of the clones is absent; in the studies checked, under half of the shortfall reflects unresolved V genes, and no reason is known for the rest. That table gives V, J and clone size, and the DNA gave D and trimming. A total of around 190,000 clones appear in this sample, 85% of them only once. Roughly 15% of the sample goes to the ten largest clones. The CDR3, from cysteine to phenylalanine, totals 16 residues. The entry retains the CDR3 DNA only, 48 bases that are in frame from base 1. Compared with germline, V lacks 1 base and J lacks 2 bases; bases without a gene match: 3. For CDR1 and CDR2, the germline V gene (reference sequence) lists MNHNY and SVGAGI.

The clonotype comes from a man aged 18 to 30 in good health and CMV-seropositive. Sequenced: PBMCs. The chain uses TRBV6-6 and TRBJ2-5, with 11 central nucleotides matching TRBD2. The DNA reads as follows: TGTGCCAGCAGTTACTGGACTAGCGGGCGTCAAGAGACCCAGTACTTC. It translates to CASSYWTSGRQETQYF.